Presented here are 16 T cell receptor beta chains from one specimen sequenced in a study of OX40 agonist ivuxolimab in advanced cancers. The protocol was immunoSEQ multiplex PCR, while the TCRdb copy is restricted to in-frame clones and leaves out a portion. The sample holds approximately 91,000 clones; roughly 87% are singletons and the top ten take about 0.33%. The specimen was CD4+ or CD8+ T cells sorted from blood, collected in a trial of the OX40 agonist ivuxolimab. The receptors stem from an adult with an advanced solid tumor such as melanoma, head and neck, liver or kidney cancer.

The chain joins TRBV4-2 to TRBJ2-7; TRBD1 or TRBD2 may be the D gene (7 bases each). Trimming left V 4 bases short and J 3 bases short, with 16 bases between. This CDR3 is 15 amino acids long. Germline V gene lookup returns CDR1 LGHNA and CDR2 YNFKEQ. The CDR3 DNA reads as TGTGCCAGCAGCCGCCAGCAGGGGGGGGACTACGAGCAGTACTTC. Translation gives CASSRQQGGDYEQYF.

The chain is built from TRBV2 and TRBJ1-2; D is uncertain. Per germline, CDR1 SNHLY and CDR2 FYNNEI. The CDR3 is 13 residues long. Trimming removed 3 bases at V and 4 bases at J, with 9 bases between. CDR3 sequence reads: CASSESASYGYTF. The CDR3 DNA reads TGTGCCAGCAGTGAGTCGGCATCCTATGGCTACACCTTC.

The rearrangement uses TRBV19 and TRBJ1-6; D is unresolved. This CDR3 is 13 amino acids long. Trimming left V 9 bases short and J 8 bases short, with 14 bases between. Germline V gene data show CDR1 as LNHDA and CDR2 as SQIVND (reference sequence). CDR3 nucleotide sequence: TGTGCCAGCACCCCCAGAGCTGATTCACCCCTCCACTTT. Its translation: CASTPRADSPLHF.

The rearrangement joins TRBV11-2 to TRBJ1-2, with D maybe TRBD1 (6 bases). Germline V CDR1 and CDR2: SGHAT, FQNNGV. This CDR3 region has 16 residues. V gave up 1 base and J gave up 11 bases, with 23 bases separating them. CDR3 residues: CASSLASGVTPIRYTF. DNA for the CDR3: TGTGCCAGCAGCTTAGCATCAGGGGTAACCCCTATTAGATACACCTTC.

The CDR3 DNA follows: TGTGCCAGCAGCACACCCGCACAGGGGGTGAAAGGCTACACCTTC. The encoded protein is CASSTPAQGVKGYTF. The chain joins TRBV5-8 to TRBJ1-2; TRBD1 aligns across 8 bases. The CDR3 sequence is 15 residues long. With V trimmed by 4 bases and J by 8 bases, 13 bases remained unmatched. Germline values: CDR1 SGHTS, CDR2 YDEGEE. Filled out from reference TRBV5-8 and TRBJ1-2, the complete variable domain reads EAGVTQSPTHLIKTRGQQATLRCSPISGHTSVYWYQQALGLGLQFLLWYDEGEERNRGNFPPRFSGRQFPNYSSELNVNALELEDSALYLCASSTPAQGVKGYTFGSGTRLTVV.

The rearrangement links TRBV19 to TRBJ1-1; 7 bases agree with TRBD1. CDR1 and CDR2 (germline): LNHDA, SQIVND (reference sequence). CDR3 length: 14 residues. With V trimmed by 6 bases and J by 1 base, 5 bases remained unmatched. CDR3 nucleotides: TGTGCCAGTAGCCCCGGGACAGAGAACACTGAAGCTTTCTTT. This encodes CASSPGTENTEAFF.

V gene TRBV21-1 combines with J gene TRBJ2-1; the table's D call of TRBD2 was not tested on the DNA. TRBV21-1 is tagged as a pseudogene. This CDR3 comprises 16 residues. The CDR3: CASSPQSGGSFNEQFF. The CDR3 nucleotides read TGTGCCAGCAGCCCCCAGAGCGGGGGGAGCTTCAATGAGCAGTTCTTC.

The CDR3 DNA is TGTGCCAGCTCACCACCGACTCTGGGCTACACCTTC. It translates to CASSPPTLGYTF. The genes are TRBV18 and TRBJ1-2; unclear D gene. Trimming cost V 0 bases and J 8 bases, with 7 bases left between them. The germline CDR1 and CDR2 sequences are KGHSH and LQKENI. This CDR3 spans 12 amino acids.

The rearrangement links TRBV7-2 to TRBJ1-2; D might be TRBD1 (5 bases). CDR1 and CDR2 (germline): SGHTA, FQGNSA. CDR3 length: 15 amino acids. V gave up 7 bases and J gave up 6 bases, with 21 bases separating them. CDR3 nucleotide sequence: TGTGCCAGCATCCCCATACCGGGACCGCGGGATGGCTACACCTTC. This gives the protein CASIPIPGPRDGYTF.

This chain connects TRBV5-4 to TRBJ2-7; 7 bases match TRBD2. Germline V gene sequence: CDR1 SGHNT, CDR2 YYREEE (reference sequence). This CDR3 has 13 amino acids. V trimming: 3 bases; J trimming: 5 bases; junction bases outside the gene matches: 5. CDR3 nucleotide sequence: TGTGCCAGCAGCTCTACTAGCGCAGACGAGCAGTACTTC. Translated: CASSSTSADEQYF.

The V and J genes are TRBV5-1 and TRBJ2-1, with 11 bases fitting TRBD2. Per the germline V gene, CDR1 is SGHRS and CDR2 is YFSETQ. This CDR3 has 15 residues. V shed 4 bases and J 6 bases; nucleotides not matched to a gene: 6. CDR3 residues: CASSIAGGHSNEQFF. Written as DNA, the CDR3 is TGCGCCAGCAGCATAGCGGGGGGGCATAGCAATGAGCAGTTCTTC.

This chain joins TRBV6-5 and TRBJ2-7, with D possibly TRBD1 on 6 matching bases. Trimming stripped 5 bases from V and 4 bases from J, with 12 bases between. This CDR3 has 13 residues. Germline-derived CDR1 and CDR2 are MNHEY and SVGAGI. CDR3 protein: CASSGGVLYEQYF. CDR3 DNA: TGTGCCAGCAGTGGGGGCGTCCTATACGAGCAGTACTTC.

V and J are TRBV18 and TRBJ1-6; 9 bases fit TRBD1. This CDR3 has 20 amino acids. The V gene's germline CDR1 is KGHSH and CDR2 LQKENI. J gave up 0 bases and V 1 base, and 10 bases lay outside the gene matches. CDR3 region: CASSPLAGTGTSSYNSPLHF. The CDR3 region has the DNA TGTGCCAGCTCACCACTCGCCGGGACAGGGACAAGCTCCTATAATTCACCCCTCCACTTT.

This clone showed up just once. The CDR3 loop is CASSARVGNEKLFF. The CDR3 DNA reads TGTGCCAGCAGTGCTAGAGTGGGAAATGAAAAACTGTTTTTT. The J gene is TRBJ1-4, the V gene TRBV6-1, with no clear D. CDR3 length: 14 amino acids. Germline CDR1 MNHNS, CDR2 SASEGT. V was shortened by 4 bases and J by 5 bases, with 11 bases between the two germline ends.

The CDR3 protein is CASSPGVRGNIQYF. The CDR3 coding sequence is TGCGCCAGCAGCCCAGGGGTTCGCGGAAACATTCAGTACTTC. This chain joins TRBV5-1 and TRBJ2-4; TRBD1 might be the D (6 bases). The V gene lost 4 bases and the J gene lost 6 bases, with 14 bases spanning the gap. The CDR3 length is 14 residues. The germline V gene encodes CDR1 SGHRS and CDR2 YFSETQ.

This clone was seen just once. The chain joins TRBV7-9 to TRBJ2-3, with 11 bases fitting TRBD2. Germline trimming cut 0 bases from V and 1 base from J; bases unmatched to any gene: 0. From germline, CDR1 is SEHNR and CDR2 FQNEAQ (reference sequence). The CDR3 extends over 16 amino acids. CDR3 DNA: TGTGCCAGCAGCTTAGCTAGCGGGGGGGGCACAGATACGCAGTATTTT. As protein: CASSLASGGGTDTQYF.